Listed here are 24 T cell receptor beta chains from one sample, sequenced in a study of shared clonotypes between healthy human individuals. The table came from immunoSEQ multiplex PCR; TCRdb's copy has only in-frame clones and leaves some out. The profile shows a few hundred thousand clones, 96% of them singletons. The sample comprised memory CD8+ T cells sorted from blood. Described subset: CD45RO+ cells pooled with CCR7-negative TemRA cells. The receptor source for this set is a man younger than 40 in good health.

The chain combines TRBV6-1 with TRBJ2-4; 8 bases map to TRBD1. Germline V lookup: CDR1 MNHNS, CDR2 SASEGT. V dropped 2 bases and J dropped 0; count of bases not matched to a gene: 6. CDR3 length: 17 residues. Written as DNA, the CDR3 is TGTGCCAGCAGTGAAAACGGACAGGGAGTAGCCAAAAACATTCAGTACTTC. Amino acid sequence: CASSENGQGVAKNIQYF.

To note about this clone: This same CDR3 is encoded by further DNA sequences in the sample. This rearrangement joins TRBV10-3 to TRBJ2-1; TRBD2 matches 12 bases. The CDR3 covers 13 residues. J gave up 4 bases and V 9 bases, and 1 base lay outside the gene matches. Germline-derived CDR1 and CDR2 are ENHRY and SYGVKD. Here the CDR3 reads CAIGLAGYNEQFF. The CDR3 DNA follows: TGTGCCATAGGACTAGCGGGGTACAATGAGCAGTTCTTC.

The chain carries TRBV18 and TRBJ1-1; tentatively, D is TRBD1 (6 bases). Trimming took off 7 bases at V and 1 base at J, with 19 bases between the two ends. Germline CDR1 reads KGHSH; CDR2 reads LQKENI. The CDR3 is 16 residues long. DNA for the CDR3: TGTGCCAGCTGTACCAGTCCAGGGGTGGGGAACACTGAAGCTTTCTTT. This codes for CASCTSPGVGNTEAFF. Based on the CDR3 plus reference TRBV18 and TRBJ1-1, the full variable domain is NAGVMQNPRHLVRRRGQEARLRCSPMKGHSHVYWYRQLPEEGLKFMVYLQKENIIDESGMPKERFSAEFPKEGPSILRIQQVVRGDSAAYFCASCTSPGVGNTEAFFGQGTRLTVV.

This chain links TRBV5-1 with TRBJ2-5, with a tentative D call TRBD2 (6 bases). This CDR3 region has 15 residues. Germline values: CDR1 SGHRS, CDR2 YFSETQ. Trimming shortened V by 4 bases and J by 2 bases, and 15 bases separated the two germline ends. CDR3 DNA: TGCGCCAGCAGCCTGCGGGGTGGTGGGCAAGAGACCCAGTACTTC. This translates into CASSLRGGGQETQYF.

The CDR3 region has the DNA TGTGCCAGCATGGACGGGTATCAGCCCCAGCATTTT. Translation gives CASMDGYQPQHF. This chain links TRBV6-5 with TRBJ1-5, with D unclear. This CDR3 region has 12 residues. Trimming took 7 bases from V and 5 from J, leaving 9 bases between them. The V gene's germline CDR1 is MNHEY and CDR2 SVGAGI.

This rearrangement joins TRBV5-1 to TRBJ2-7; 12 nucleotides align to TRBD2. V gave up 4 bases and J gave up 6 bases; unmatched junction bases: 8. The CDR3 loop spans 15 amino acids. Germline loops: CDR1 SGHRS, CDR2 YFSETQ. Here the CDR3 reads CASSDLAGGLGEQYF. CDR3 sequence (DNA): TGCGCCAGCAGCGATCTAGCGGGAGGGCTAGGCGAGCAGTACTTC.

This clone was counted once. The chain uses TRBV18 and TRBJ2-3, with 8 nucleotides matching TRBD1. The CDR3 runs to 16 residues. Germline CDR1 and CDR2: KGHSH and LQKENI. With 3 bases clipped from V and 3 bases from J, the junction kept 8 bases outside the gene matches. The CDR3 protein is CASSPGTGLSTDTQYF. The DNA for the CDR3 is TGTGCCAGCTCACCCGGGACAGGCTTAAGTACAGATACGCAGTATTTT.

Regarding this clone: This same CDR3 is encoded by further DNA sequences in the sample. V and J are TRBV5-1 and TRBJ2-7; perhaps TRBD2 as D (5 bases). The CDR3 is 12 amino acids. The V and J ends lost 0 bases and 6 bases respectively, with 7 bases between them. Germline CDR1 reads SGHRS; CDR2 reads YFSETQ. For the CDR3, the DNA is TGCGCCAGCAGCTTGGTTGGGAGCGAGCAGTACTTC. Its translation: CASSLVGSEQYF.

The chain links TRBV2 to TRBJ2-2; 7 bases align to TRBD1. The CDR3 extends over 14 amino acids. Unmatched junction bases numbered 8, after V lost 8 bases and J lost 5 bases. CDR1 is SNHLY and CDR2 is FYNNEI in the germline V gene. The CDR3 bases are TGTGCCAGCTCCCGACAGGGTGCGACCGGGGAGCTGTTTTTT. It yields the protein CASSRQGATGELFF.

The chain is built from TRBV2 and TRBJ1-4; 7 positions agree with TRBD1. CDR3 length: 13 amino acids. Losses at the gene ends were 4 bases for V and 6 bases for J; bases not matched to a gene: 2. Germline CDR1 is SNHLY and CDR2 is FYNNEI. CDR3 coding DNA: TGTGCCAGCAGTGGACAGGGTTATGAAAAACTGTTTTTT. Its translation: CASSGQGYEKLFF.

The chain couples TRBV30 to TRBJ2-2; D gene unclear. V lost 4 bases, J lost 1 base, and 13 bases lay in between. Germline V CDR1 and CDR2: GTSNPN, SVGIG (reference sequence). The CDR3 is made up of 15 amino acids. CDR3 region: CAWTVGGLNTGELFF. The CDR3 DNA sequence: TGTGCCTGGACGGTAGGCGGCCTGAACACCGGGGAGCTGTTTTTT.

This chain connects TRBV25-1 to TRBJ2-3, with TRBD2 matching over 10 bases. CDR3 length: 16 residues. Germline V CDR1 and CDR2: MGHDK, SYGVNS. V lost 6 bases and J lost 1; bases outside the gene matches: 7. Here the CDR3 reads CASSETGTSGTDTQYF. The CDR3 DNA reads as TGTGCCAGCAGCGAGACCGGGACTAGCGGCACAGATACGCAGTATTTT.

The table lists this clone with a count of one. This sequence joins TRBV12-5 and TRBJ1-2; 7 bases match TRBD1. This CDR3 comprises 13 residues. Germline-derived CDR1 and CDR2 are LGHNT and FRNRAP. V lost 4 bases, J lost 4 bases, and 3 bases stayed unmatched. CDR3 in amino acids: CASGSWTGYGYTF. CDR3 nucleotide sequence: TGTGCTAGTGGTTCATGGACAGGCTATGGCTACACCTTC.

Concerning this clone itself: This specimen includes other DNA sequences encoding the same CDR3. The rearrangement joins TRBV5-1 to TRBJ2-3; D uncertain. CDR1 is SGHRS, CDR2 YFSETQ, per germline. The CDR3 covers 14 residues. Trimming cost V 0 bases and J 0 bases, with 5 bases left between them. This chain's CDR3 is CASSLAPSTDTQYF. CDR3 DNA sequence: TGCGCCAGCAGCTTGGCCCCTAGCACAGATACGCAGTATTTT.

The rearrangement joins TRBV6-1 to TRBJ1-5, with D uncertain. The germline V gene encodes CDR1 MNHNS and CDR2 SASEGT. The CDR3 is made up of 11 amino acids. Trimming stripped 3 bases from V and 3 bases from J, with 0 bases between. The CDR3 bases are TGTGCCAGCAGTGACAATCAGCCCCAGCATTTT. Translation gives CASSDNQPQHF.

The chain is built from TRBV6-5 and TRBJ1-6; D is ambiguous. The CDR3 runs to 14 residues. V was trimmed by 0 bases and J by 10 bases, leaving 10 bases between them. The V gene's germline CDR1 is MNHEY and CDR2 SVGAGI. Written as DNA, the CDR3 is TGTGCCAGCAGTTACTCTCGGGGATCGTCACCCCTCCACTTT. Translating gives CASSYSRGSSPLHF.

The chain joins TRBV6-1 to TRBJ2-7; 9 bases are shared with TRBD1. Germline CDR1 and CDR2: MNHNS and SASEGT. The CDR3 runs to 14 residues. V shed 6 bases, J shed 5 bases, and the junction held 8 bases outside the gene matches. CDR3 amino acids: CASRVGQGNDEQYF. The CDR3 DNA reads as TGTGCCAGCAGGGTCGGACAGGGGAACGACGAGCAGTACTTC.

The genes are TRBV11-2 and TRBJ2-7; 13 bases agree with TRBD2. Germline-derived CDR1 and CDR2 are SGHAT and FQNNGV. The ends lost 5 bases at V and 2 bases at J; junction bases unmatched: 3. The CDR3 is 15 amino acids. The CDR3 sequence: CASSRTSGSTYEQYF. The CDR3 region has the DNA TGTGCCAGCAGCCGGACTAGCGGGAGTACCTACGAGCAGTACTTC.

The chain joins TRBV19 to TRBJ2-1; 14 bases fit TRBD2. CDR3 length: 17 residues. The junction had 15 bases not matched to a gene; V was cut back by 10 bases and J by 7 bases. In germline, CDR1 is LNHDA, CDR2 SQIVND (reference sequence). The CDR3 protein is CATNLGLAGGTANEQFF. CDR3 DNA: TGTGCCACCAACCTCGGACTAGCGGGAGGTACCGCTAATGAGCAGTTCTTC.

The chain is built from TRBV7-2 and TRBJ2-4; perhaps D is TRBD1 or TRBD2 (5 bases each). The CDR3 spans 18 residues. Trimming took off 5 bases at V and 0 bases at J, with 20 bases between the two ends. CDR1 SGHTA and CDR2 FQGNSA come from the germline V gene. The CDR3 sequence: CASSLPLGQGVAKNIQYF. The CDR3, as DNA: TGTGCCAGCAGCCTACCGTTGGGTCAGGGAGTAGCCAAAAACATTCAGTACTTC.

This sequence joins TRBV5-8 and TRBJ1-1; D gene uncertain. From germline, CDR1 is SGHTS and CDR2 YDEGEE. This CDR3 region has 11 residues. V was clipped by 5 bases and J by 8 bases, with 10 bases between them. The DNA for the CDR3 is TGTGCCAGCAGGGTTAGGACGGAAGCTTTCTTT. Translating gives CASRVRTEAFF. The variable domain in full, completed from reference TRBV5-8 and TRBJ1-1, reads EAGVTQSPTHLIKTRGQQATLRCSPISGHTSVYWYQQALGLGLQFLLWYDEGEERNRGNFPPRFSGRQFPNYSSELNVNALELEDSALYLCASRVRTEAFFGQGTRLTVV.

V gene TRBV5-1 combines with J gene TRBJ1-1; the D gene is possibly TRBD1 (5 bases). The CDR3 has 17 amino acids. Germline V lookup: CDR1 SGHRS, CDR2 YFSETQ. The V gene lost 4 bases and the J gene lost 0 bases, with 19 bases spanning the gap. CDR3 amino acids: CASSPSRGARLNTEAFF. The CDR3 region has the DNA TGCGCCAGCAGCCCCTCGAGGGGCGCCCGATTGAACACTGAAGCTTTCTTT.

V and J are TRBV18 and TRBJ2-5, with TRBD1 as a possible D gene (6 bases). Trimming cost V 5 bases and J 8 bases, with 15 bases left between them. The germline CDR1 and CDR2 sequences are KGHSH and LQKENI. The CDR3 is made up of 13 amino acids. The CDR3 here is CASSEGKQGTQYF. DNA for the CDR3: TGTGCCAGCTCAGAGGGAAAACAGGGAACCCAGTACTTC.

The rearrangement links TRBV6-5 to TRBJ2-1; D gene uncertain. The CDR3 extends over 15 amino acids. CDR1 MNHEY and CDR2 SVGAGI come from the germline V gene. Trimming removed 6 bases at V and 6 bases at J, with 18 bases between. In DNA, the CDR3 is TGTGCCAGCAGCTCTCCGGGTGGCGCTGCCAATGAGCAGTTCTTC. Translating it yields CASSSPGGAANEQFF.